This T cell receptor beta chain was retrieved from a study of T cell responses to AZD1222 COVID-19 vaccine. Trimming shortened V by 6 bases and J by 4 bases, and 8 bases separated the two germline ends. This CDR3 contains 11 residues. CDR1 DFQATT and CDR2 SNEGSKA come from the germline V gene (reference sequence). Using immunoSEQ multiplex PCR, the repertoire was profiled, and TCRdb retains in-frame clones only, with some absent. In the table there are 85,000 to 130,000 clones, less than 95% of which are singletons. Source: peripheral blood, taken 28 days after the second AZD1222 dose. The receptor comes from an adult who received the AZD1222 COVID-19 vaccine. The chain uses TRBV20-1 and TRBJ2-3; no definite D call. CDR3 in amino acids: CSALRADTQYF. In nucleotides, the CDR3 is TGCAGTGCCCTTCGGGCAGATACGCAGTATTTT.